The 23 T cell receptor beta chains below were found in one sample sequenced in a study of blood T cell repertoires in COVID-19. TCRdb's table, derived via immunoSEQ multiplex PCR, lists solely in-frame clones and lacks some. The repertoire consists of approximately 100,000 clones, with roughly 79% occurring once and the leading ten covering around 9.3%. Sequences were obtained from peripheral blood. These receptors were taken from a human donor in a cohort sampled during active COVID-19.

This clone was detected only once. This rearrangement joins TRBV19 to TRBJ1-4; TRBD1 matches 8 bases. CDR3 length: 16 residues. Germline lookup yields CDR1 LNHDA and CDR2 SQIVND (reference sequence). The junction had 6 bases not matched to a gene; V was cut back by 6 bases and J by 0 bases. The CDR3 DNA reads as TGTGCCAGTAGATTAACAGGGGGAGCAACTAATGAAAAACTGTTTTTT. Translation gives CASRLTGGATNEKLFF. Looking up the rest from reference TRBV19 and TRBJ1-4 gives the full variable domain: DGGITQSPKYLFRKEGQNVTLSCEQNLNHDAMYWYRQDPGQGLRLIYYSQIVNDFQKGDIAEGYSVSREKKESFPLTVTSAQKNPTAFYLCASRLTGGATNEKLFFGSGTQLSVL.

The V call is TRBV12-3 or TRBV12-4, the J call TRBJ2-7; 9 nucleotides line up with TRBD1. CDR3 length equals 13 residues. Losses at the gene ends were 8 bases for V and 6 bases for J; bases not matched to a gene: 8. Here the CDR3 reads CASRRDRVGEQYF. The CDR3 coding sequence is TGTGCCAGCCGCCGGGACAGGGTTGGCGAGCAGTACTTC.

The CDR3 coding sequence is TGTGCCTGGCTTGGAAGGGGTACCGGGGAGCTGTTTTTT. Protein sequence: CAWLGRGTGELFF. The genes are TRBV30 and TRBJ2-2; TRBD1 is a possible D gene (5 bases). The CDR3 loop spans 13 amino acids. Germline V lookup: CDR1 GTSNPN, CDR2 SVGIG (reference sequence). V lost 5 bases and J 5 bases, leaving 12 bases between the germline ends. The full variable domain, rest sourced from reference TRBV30 and TRBJ2-2, is SQTIHQWPATLVQPVGSPLSLECTVEGTSNPNLYWYRQAAGRGLQLLFYSVGIGQISSEVPQNLSASRPQDRQFILSSKKLLLSDSGFYLCAWLGRGTGELFFGEGSRLTVL.

The chain uses TRBV18 and TRBJ1-3; TRBD1 is a possible D gene (6 bases). Trimming stripped 3 bases from V and 2 bases from J, with 14 bases between. The CDR3 is 16 residues long. Germline V lookup: CDR1 KGHSH, CDR2 LQKENI. CDR3 residues: CASSPGSGVAGNTIYF. The CDR3 DNA reads TGTGCCAGCTCACCGGGTTCAGGGGTTGCTGGAAACACCATATATTTT. The entire variable domain, with the rest obtained from reference TRBV18 and TRBJ1-3, is as follows: NAGVMQNPRHLVRRRGQEARLRCSPMKGHSHVYWYRQLPEEGLKFMVYLQKENIIDESGMPKERFSAEFPKEGPSILRIQQVVRGDSAAYFCASSPGSGVAGNTIYFGEGSWLTVV.

The J gene is TRBJ2-1, the V gene TRBV3-1 (or the pseudogene TRBV3-2), with 11 bases fitting TRBD2. This CDR3 contains 15 residues. Germline assignment: CDR1 LGHDT and CDR2 YNNKEL (reference sequence). J was trimmed by 7 bases and V by 1 base; bases with no gene match: 3. The CDR3 sequence is CASSQGLAGSNEQFF. In DNA, the CDR3 is TGTGCCAGCAGCCAAGGACTAGCGGGATCTAATGAGCAGTTCTTC.

V is TRBV6-6 and J is TRBJ1-2; D is unresolved. Trimming removed 8 bases at V and 2 bases at J, with 12 bases between. CDR3 length equals 13 residues. CDR1 is MNHNY, CDR2 SVGAGI, per germline (reference sequence). The CDR3 DNA reads TGTGCCAGCTGGGAACGGGAAAACTATGGCTACACCTTC. As protein: CASWERENYGYTF.

This chain joins TRBV5-3 and TRBJ2-7; D unclear. TRBV5-3 falls under the ORF class, with uncertain function. Trimming shortened V by 0 bases and J by 3 bases, and 7 bases separated the two germline ends. The CDR3 is 13 amino acids. The CDR3 sequence: CARSLGRGYEQYF. As DNA, the CDR3 is TGTGCCAGAAGCTTGGGGCGAGGCTACGAGCAGTACTTC.

The CDR3, as DNA: TGTGCCTGGATTTGGGGAGGGGAGAACACTGAAGCTTTCTTT. Protein sequence: CAWIWGGENTEAFF. V is TRBV30 and J is TRBJ1-1, with D tentatively TRBD1 (5 bases). The CDR3 is made up of 14 amino acids. Germline CDR1 and CDR2: GTSNPN and SVGIG (reference sequence). V gave up 4 bases and J gave up 1 base, with 13 bases separating them.

The chain joins TRBV25-1 to TRBJ1-2, with no clear D. The CDR3 is 14 amino acids. CDR1 MGHDK and CDR2 SYGVNS come from the germline V gene. The V end lost 2 bases, the J end lost 2 bases, and 9 bases lay between the germline ends. This CDR3 is CASSELQTNYGYTF. The CDR3 DNA reads TGTGCCAGCAGTGAACTACAGACAAACTATGGCTACACCTTC.

V gene TRBV5-1 combines with J gene TRBJ2-1, with 9 bases that match TRBD1. This CDR3 spans 14 amino acids. The V gene's germline CDR1 is SGHRS and CDR2 YFSETQ. V lost 5 bases to trimming and J lost 8 bases; unmatched junction nucleotides: 8. In DNA, the CDR3 is TGCGCCAGCAGAAAACAGGGGGCGCAGGATGAGCAGTTCTTC. Its protein product is CASRKQGAQDEQFF.

The CDR3 region has the DNA TGTGCCAGCAGTTACTCGGCAGGGGGCTCCTACGAGCAGTACTTC. Protein sequence: CASSYSAGGSYEQYF. The chain has TRBV6-5 and TRBJ2-7, with TRBD1 matching 7 bases. Germline CDR1 is MNHEY and CDR2 is SVGAGI. V gave up 0 bases and J gave up 0 bases; unmatched junction bases: 2. The CDR3 is 15 residues long.

The chain couples TRBV7-2 to TRBJ2-7; 7 bases are shared with TRBD2. V shed 4 bases and J 3 bases; nucleotides not matched to a gene: 3. The germline V gene encodes CDR1 SGHTA and CDR2 FQGNSA. CDR3 length: 13 residues. The CDR3 nucleotides read TGTGCCAGCAGCTGGACTAGTATCTACGAGCAGTACTTC. This codes for CASSWTSIYEQYF.

The V gene is TRBV7-2, the J gene TRBJ2-5; 12 nucleotides agree with TRBD2. J lost 2 bases, V lost 6 bases, and 4 bases had no gene match. The CDR3 has 15 residues. Germline V gene data show CDR1 as SGHTA and CDR2 as FQGNSA. The DNA of the CDR3 is TGTGCCAGCAGTATACTAGCGGGGGGACAAGAGACCCAGTACTTC. The encoded protein is CASSILAGGQETQYF.

The chain couples TRBV18 to TRBJ2-3, with 9 bases aligning to TRBD1. Germline CDR1 is KGHSH and CDR2 is LQKENI. The CDR3 extends over 16 amino acids. After removal of 2 bases from V and 2 bases from J, the junction contained 5 bases not matched to a gene. CDR3 amino acids: CASSPGTGIPTDTQYF. The CDR3 DNA sequence: TGTGCCAGCTCACCAGGGACAGGGATTCCCACAGATACGCAGTATTTT. Complete variable domain (other parts from reference TRBV18 and TRBJ2-3): NAGVMQNPRHLVRRRGQEARLRCSPMKGHSHVYWYRQLPEEGLKFMVYLQKENIIDESGMPKERFSAEFPKEGPSILRIQQVVRGDSAAYFCASSPGTGIPTDTQYFGPGTRLTVL.

In its sample, this clone was seen a few times. The chain recombines TRBV5-4 with TRBJ2-2, with TRBD2 matching 7 bases. V was pared by 3 bases and J by 1 base, with 9 bases of the junction left unmatched. Germline CDR1 SGHNT, CDR2 YYREEE (reference sequence). CDR3 length equals 17 residues. The CDR3 region is CASSWSGLAVNTGELFF. The CDR3 bases are TGTGCCAGCAGCTGGTCCGGGCTAGCGGTGAACACCGGGGAGCTGTTTTTT.

This chain connects TRBV11-2 to TRBJ2-2; 14 bases are a match to TRBD2. CDR3 length: 17 residues. The J segment lost 6 bases and the V segment lost 4 bases, leaving 7 bases of the junction unmatched. Germline V gene lookup returns CDR1 SGHAT and CDR2 FQNNGV. The CDR3 sequence: CASSSGLAGGGPGELFF. In DNA, the CDR3 is TGTGCCAGCAGCTCCGGACTAGCGGGGGGAGGGCCCGGGGAGCTGTTTTTT.

The V call is TRBV12-3 or TRBV12-4, the J call TRBJ2-7; D possibly corresponds to TRBD1 (6 bases). This CDR3 spans 13 amino acids. Trimming removed 8 bases from V and 1 base from J, with 12 bases in between. The CDR3 DNA reads as TGTGCCAGCGTCTATACAGGGTCCTACGAGCAGTACTTC. This sequence encodes CASVYTGSYEQYF.

The gene calls are TRBV7-2 and TRBJ2-3; D possibly corresponds to TRBD1 (5 bases). This CDR3 has 16 residues. Looked up from germline, CDR1 is SGHTA and CDR2 is FQGNSA. Between the trimmed V and J ends, which lost 1 base and 4 bases, there was a span of 15 bases. The CDR3 loop is CASSLVWSTVADTQYF. In DNA form, the CDR3 reads TGTGCCAGCAGCTTAGTTTGGTCGACAGTGGCAGATACGCAGTATTTT. Full variable domain (outside the CDR3, taken from reference TRBV7-2 and TRBJ2-3): GAGVSQSPSNKVTEKGKDVELRCDPISGHTALYWYRQSLGQGLEFLIYFQGNSAPDKSGLPSDRFSAERTGGSVSTLTIQRTQQEDSAVYLCASSLVWSTVADTQYFGPGTRLTVL.

This chain connects TRBV19 to TRBJ2-7, with 10 bases lining up with TRBD1. CDR1 LNHDA and CDR2 SQIVND come from the germline V gene (reference sequence). The CDR3 totals 14 residues. With 7 bases clipped from V and 4 bases from J, the junction kept 7 bases outside the gene matches. This CDR3 reads CASNTGTGAYEQYF. CDR3 nucleotides: TGTGCCAGTAACACCGGGACAGGGGCGTACGAGCAGTACTTC.

On this clone: Just one base apart from a much larger clone, this may be a read error. The V gene is TRBV18, the J gene TRBJ1-2; D may be TRBD1 (5 bases). Germline V gene data show CDR1 as KGHSH and CDR2 as LQKENI. The CDR3 extends over 14 amino acids. Trimming took off 6 bases at V and 10 bases at J, with 21 bases between the two ends. The CDR3 DNA reads TGTGCCAGCTCGCCCGCAGGGCGATCTGATGACTACACCTTC. Amino acids: CASSPAGRSDDYTF.

This chain connects TRBV5-4 to TRBJ2-3; the match to TRBD2 covers 8 bases. Trimming cost V 7 bases and J 2 bases; bases outside gene matches: 12. This CDR3 comprises 16 residues. Germline loops: CDR1 SGHNT, CDR2 YYREEE (reference sequence). The CDR3 sequence is CASGSGRGRTTDTQYF. The CDR3 DNA reads TGTGCCAGCGGATCCGGGAGGGGACGGACCACAGATACGCAGTATTTT.

V and J are TRBV7-8 and TRBJ1-1; 7 bases are a match to TRBD1. Germline CDR1 reads SGHVS; CDR2 reads FQNEAQ. CDR3 size: 12 residues. V shed 6 bases and J 11 bases; nucleotides not matched to a gene: 9. The CDR3 region has the DNA TGTGCCAGCAGTCATTCAGGGGGTTCCGCTTTCTTT. Protein: CASSHSGGSAFF.

The chain uses TRBV27 and TRBJ2-7, with a tentative D call TRBD2 (5 bases). V gave up 8 bases and J gave up 0 bases, with 11 bases separating them. Germline loops: CDR1 MNHEY, CDR2 SMNVEV (reference sequence). The CDR3 has 13 residues. For the CDR3, the DNA is TGTGCCAGCGGGATAGCGAGCTCCTACGAGCAGTACTTC. It codes for CASGIASSYEQYF.